A selection of T cell receptor beta chains follows, all from one sample in a study of shared clonotypes between healthy human individuals. The repertoire was sequenced with immunoSEQ multiplex PCR; TCRdb's copy has only in-frame clones and lacks some. The table records roughly 490,000 clones, less than 80% of them present only once. Sample: PBMCs. These receptors were obtained from a middle-aged woman in good health. Some clones in this sample may be carry-over from other donors' samples. The CDR3 runs from the conserved cysteine through the conserved F or W. The D gene is left open where the match is weak. A clone size is listed for some rows: how often the clone was seen (once, few, many), or a class if it is expanded.

clone size: NA; J gene: TRBJ1-6; D gene: NA; V gene: TRBV10-3; CDR3 DNA: TGTGCCATCAGTCTGGGTACCAATTCACCCCTCCACTTT; CDR3 protein: CAISLGTNSPLHF
clone size: few; J gene: TRBJ2-3; D gene: TRBD2; V gene: TRBV4-2; CDR3 DNA: TGTGCCAGCAGCCAGGGACTAGCGGAGGGGACAGATACGCAGTATTTT; CDR3 protein: CASSQGLAEGTDTQYF
clone size: NA; J gene: TRBJ2-3; D gene: TRBD2; V gene: TRBV28; CDR3 DNA: TGTGCCAGCAGTTTCGGAGGACTAGCGCTCCGAACAGATACGCAGTATTTT; CDR3 protein: CASSFGGLALRTDTQYF
clone size: NA; J gene: TRBJ1-2; D gene: NA; V gene: TRBV28; CDR3 DNA: TGTGCCAGCAGACAAGCTAACTATGGCTACACCTTC; CDR3 protein: CASRQANYGYTF
clone size: NA; J gene: TRBJ2-7; D gene: TRBD2; V gene: TRBV27; CDR3 DNA: TGTGCCAGCAGTTTAGTAGCGGGAGTTGGCGAGCAGTACTTC; CDR3 protein: CASSLVAGVGEQYF
clone size: once; J gene: TRBJ2-2; D gene: NA; V gene: TRBV5-1; CDR3 DNA: TGCGCCAGCAGCTTGGGGTCGGTCGCGAACACCGGGGAGCTGTTTTTT; CDR3 protein: CASSLGSVANTGELFF
clone size: NA; J gene: TRBJ2-5; D gene: TRBD1; V gene: TRBV19; CDR3 DNA: TGTGCCAGTAGTCCACACAGGGGATCCTCAGAGACCCAGTACTTC; CDR3 protein: CASSPHRGSSETQYF
clone size: NA; J gene: TRBJ1-5; D gene: NA; V gene: TRBV4-2; CDR3 DNA: TGTGCCAGCAGCCAACGAGGAGGGGACGTTAGCAATCAGCCCCAGCATTTT; CDR3 protein: CASSQRGGDVSNQPQHF
clone size: once; J gene: TRBJ2-2; D gene: TRBD2; V gene: TRBV6-1; CDR3 DNA: TGTGCCAGCAGTGCCCGAGGGACTAGCGGGAGACACGGGGAGCTGTTTTTT; CDR3 protein: CASSARGTSGRHGELFF
clone size: NA; J gene: TRBJ2-5; D gene: TRBD1; V gene: TRBV9; CDR3 DNA: TGTGCCAGCAGCGGCCAACAGGGGAGAGAGACCCAGTACTTC; CDR3 protein: CASSGQQGRETQYF
clone size: NA; J gene: TRBJ2-7; D gene: TRBD2; V gene: TRBV5-4; CDR3 DNA: TGTGCCAGCAGCTATAGCGGGAGTCCACCCTACGAGCAGTACTTC; CDR3 protein: CASSYSGSPPYEQYF
clone size: NA; J gene: TRBJ1-1; D gene: NA; V gene: TRBV18; CDR3 DNA: TGTGCCAGCTCGTCCCTGATGGGGAACACTGAAGCTTTCTTT; CDR3 protein: CASSSLMGNTEAFF
clone size: NA; J gene: TRBJ1-1; D gene: NA; V gene: TRBV29-1; CDR3 DNA: TGCAGCGTTGAATCGGGGGGTCGGGCTGAAGCTTTCTTT; CDR3 protein: CSVESGGRAEAFF
clone size: NA; J gene: TRBJ2-1; D gene: NA; V gene: TRBV9; CDR3 DNA: TGTGCCAGCAGCGGCGGGACTTTCTCCTACAATGAGCAGTTCTTC; CDR3 protein: CASSGGTFSYNEQFF
clone size: NA; J gene: TRBJ2-3; D gene: NA; V gene: TRBV9; CDR3 DNA: TGTGCCAGCAGCGTAGGGAGAAAAACAGATACGCAGTATTTT; CDR3 protein: CASSVGRKTDTQYF
clone size: once; J gene: TRBJ2-5; D gene: TRBD2; V gene: TRBV7-3; CDR3 DNA: TGTGCCAGCACTCAACCCCCGGGAGGGGCGGGAGGGCCATTTCGAGAGACCCAGTACTTC; CDR3 protein: CASTQPPGGAGGPFRETQYF
clone size: NA; J gene: TRBJ2-5; D gene: NA; V gene: TRBV5-1; CDR3 DNA: TGCGCCAGCAGCTTGTTAATGGGGGAGACCCAGTACTTC; CDR3 protein: CASSLLMGETQYF
clone size: NA; J gene: TRBJ1-2; D gene: NA; V gene: TRBV5-8; CDR3 DNA: TGTGCCAGCAGCTTGGTGCGGGGGCTCTCGGGCGGCTACACCTTC; CDR3 protein: CASSLVRGLSGGYTF
clone size: many; J gene: TRBJ2-5; D gene: NA; V gene: TRBV14; CDR3 DNA: TGTGCCAGCAGCCAGAGAAGGAGAGGCCCGACCCAAGAGACCCAGTACTTC; CDR3 protein: CASSQRRRGPTQETQYF
clone size: NA; J gene: TRBJ2-7; D gene: NA; V gene: TRBV15; CDR3 DNA: TGTGCCACCAGCAGAGAAGGAGAAGCGTCCTATTACGAGCAGTACTTC; CDR3 protein: CATSREGEASYYEQYF
clone size: NA; J gene: TRBJ1-5; D gene: NA; V gene: TRBV28; CDR3 DNA: TGTGCCGGACAACGGGGGGGGGCTCAGCCCCAGCATTTT; CDR3 protein: CAGQRGGAQPQHF
clone size: NA; J gene: TRBJ2-1; D gene: NA; V gene: TRBV6-5; CDR3 DNA: TGTGCCAGCAGTCCGAGCTCCTACAATGAGCAGTTCTTC; CDR3 protein: CASSPSSYNEQFF
clone size: NA; J gene: TRBJ2-7; D gene: TRBD2; V gene: TRBV7-9; CDR3 DNA: TGTGCCAGCAGCCCTACTAGCGGGAGCTACGAGCAGTACTTC; CDR3 protein: CASSPTSGSYEQYF
clone size: NA; J gene: TRBJ2-3; D gene: NA; V gene: TRBV4-2; CDR3 DNA: TGTGCCAGCAGCCAAGGCGCGGACTCACACACAGATACGCAGTATTTT; CDR3 protein: CASSQGADSHTDTQYF
clone size: many; J gene: TRBJ1-1; D gene: NA; V gene: TRBV5-4; CDR3 DNA: TGTGCCAGCAGCGGGTCCAAAGCTACTGAAGCTTTCTTT; CDR3 protein: CASSGSKATEAFF
clone size: NA; J gene: TRBJ1-1; D gene: TRBD1; V gene: TRBV4-1; CDR3 DNA: TGCGCCAGCAGCATCCCGGCGACAGGGGTCACTGAAGCTTTCTTT; CDR3 protein: CASSIPATGVTEAFF